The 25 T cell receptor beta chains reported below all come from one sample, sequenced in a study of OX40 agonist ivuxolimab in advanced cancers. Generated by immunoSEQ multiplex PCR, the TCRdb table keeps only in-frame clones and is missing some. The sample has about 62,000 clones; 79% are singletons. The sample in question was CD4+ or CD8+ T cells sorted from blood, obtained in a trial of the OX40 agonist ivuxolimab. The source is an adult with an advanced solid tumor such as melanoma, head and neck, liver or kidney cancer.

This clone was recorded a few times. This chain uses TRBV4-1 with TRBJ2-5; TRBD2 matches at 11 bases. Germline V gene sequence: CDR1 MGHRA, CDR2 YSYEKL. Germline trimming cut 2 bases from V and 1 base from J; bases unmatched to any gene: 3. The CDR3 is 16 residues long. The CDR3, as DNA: TGCGCCAGCAGCCAAAGACTAGCGGGGCCCCAAGAGACCCAGTACTTC. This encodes CASSQRLAGPQETQYF.

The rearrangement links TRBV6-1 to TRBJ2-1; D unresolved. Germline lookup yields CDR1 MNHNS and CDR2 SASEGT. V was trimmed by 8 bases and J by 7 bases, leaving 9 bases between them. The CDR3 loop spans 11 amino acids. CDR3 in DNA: TGTGCCAGCGGAATCAGGAATGAGCAGTTCTTC. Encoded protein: CASGIRNEQFF.

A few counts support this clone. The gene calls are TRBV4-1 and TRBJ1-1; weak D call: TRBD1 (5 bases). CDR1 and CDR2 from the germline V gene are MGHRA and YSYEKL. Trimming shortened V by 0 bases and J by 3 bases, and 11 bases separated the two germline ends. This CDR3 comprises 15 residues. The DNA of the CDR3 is TGCGCCAGCAGCCAAGATCACCAGGGATACACTGAAGCTTTCTTT. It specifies CASSQDHQGYTEAFF.

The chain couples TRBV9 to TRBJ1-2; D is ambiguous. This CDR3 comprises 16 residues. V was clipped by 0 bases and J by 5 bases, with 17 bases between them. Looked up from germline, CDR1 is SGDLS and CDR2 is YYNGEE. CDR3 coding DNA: TGTGCCAGCAGCGTAGGGAAAGTACGGGGAGATTATGGCTACACCTTC. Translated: CASSVGKVRGDYGYTF. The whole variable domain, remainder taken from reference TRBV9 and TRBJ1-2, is DSGVTQTPKHLITATGQRVTLRCSPRSGDLSVYWYQQSLDQGLQFLIQYYNGEERAKGNILERFSAQQFPDLHSELNLSSLELGDSALYFCASSVGKVRGDYGYTFGSGTRLTVV.

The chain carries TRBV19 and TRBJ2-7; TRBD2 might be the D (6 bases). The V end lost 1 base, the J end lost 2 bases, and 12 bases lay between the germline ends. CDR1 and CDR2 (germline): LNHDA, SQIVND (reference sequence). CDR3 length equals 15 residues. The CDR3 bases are TGTGCCAGTAGTATAGGCGGAGGGGCCCCCTACGAGCAGTACTTC. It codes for CASSIGGGAPYEQYF.

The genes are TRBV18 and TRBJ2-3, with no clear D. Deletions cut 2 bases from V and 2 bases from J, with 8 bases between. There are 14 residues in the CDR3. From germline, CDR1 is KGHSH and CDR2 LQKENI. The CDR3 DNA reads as TGTGCCAGCTCACCAGGTATCCCCACAGATACGCAGTATTTT. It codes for CASSPGIPTDTQYF.

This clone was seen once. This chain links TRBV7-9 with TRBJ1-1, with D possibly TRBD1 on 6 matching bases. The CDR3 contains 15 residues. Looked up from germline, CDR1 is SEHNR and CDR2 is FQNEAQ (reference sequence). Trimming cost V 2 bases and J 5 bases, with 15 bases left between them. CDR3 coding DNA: TGTGCCAGCAGCTTAACAGGGAAGGTCGTGACTGAAGCTTTCTTT. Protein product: CASSLTGKVVTEAFF.

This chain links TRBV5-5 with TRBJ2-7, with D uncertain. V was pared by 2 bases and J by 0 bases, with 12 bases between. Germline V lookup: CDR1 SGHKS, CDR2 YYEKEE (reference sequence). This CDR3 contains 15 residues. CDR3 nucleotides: TGTGCCAGCAGCTTTCTGGCGGAAGGCTCCTACGAGCAGTACTTC. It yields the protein CASSFLAEGSYEQYF.

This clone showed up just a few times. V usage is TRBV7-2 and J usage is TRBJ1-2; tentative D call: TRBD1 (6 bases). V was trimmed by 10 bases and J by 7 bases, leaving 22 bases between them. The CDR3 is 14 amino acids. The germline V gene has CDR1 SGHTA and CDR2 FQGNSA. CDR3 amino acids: CATPRPRGNVGYTF. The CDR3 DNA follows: TGTGCCACCCCGCGCCCCAGGGGAAATGTTGGCTACACCTTC.

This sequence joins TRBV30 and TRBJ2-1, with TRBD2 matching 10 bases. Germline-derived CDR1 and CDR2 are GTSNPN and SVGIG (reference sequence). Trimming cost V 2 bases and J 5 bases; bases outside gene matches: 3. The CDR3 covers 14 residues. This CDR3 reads CAWSKGLADNEQFF. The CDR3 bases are TGTGCCTGGAGTAAAGGACTAGCGGACAATGAGCAGTTCTTC.

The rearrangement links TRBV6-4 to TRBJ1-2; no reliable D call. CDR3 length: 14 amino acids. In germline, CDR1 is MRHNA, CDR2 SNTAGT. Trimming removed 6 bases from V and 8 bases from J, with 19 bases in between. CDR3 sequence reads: CASRPEKDAGGYTF. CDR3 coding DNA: TGTGCCAGCAGACCCGAGAAGGACGCTGGAGGCTACACCTTC.

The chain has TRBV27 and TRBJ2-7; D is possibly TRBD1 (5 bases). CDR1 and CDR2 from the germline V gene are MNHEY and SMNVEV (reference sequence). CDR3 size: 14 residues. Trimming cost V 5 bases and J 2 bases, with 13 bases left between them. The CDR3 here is CASSPDNLAYEQYF. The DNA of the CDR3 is TGTGCCAGCAGTCCGGACAATCTCGCCTACGAGCAGTACTTC.

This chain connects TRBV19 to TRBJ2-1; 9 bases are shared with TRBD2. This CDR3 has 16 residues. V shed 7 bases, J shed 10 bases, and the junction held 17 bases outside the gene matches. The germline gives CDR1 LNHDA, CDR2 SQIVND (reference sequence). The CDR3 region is CASTLRGGTSSGEQFF. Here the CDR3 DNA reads TGTGCCAGTACCCTCAGGGGAGGGACTAGCAGTGGGGAGCAGTTCTTC. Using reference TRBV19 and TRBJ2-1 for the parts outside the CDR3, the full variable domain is DGGITQSPKYLFRKEGQNVTLSCEQNLNHDAMYWYRQDPGQGLRLIYYSQIVNDFQKGDIAEGYSVSREKKESFPLTVTSAQKNPTAFYLCASTLRGGTSSGEQFFGPGTRLTVL.

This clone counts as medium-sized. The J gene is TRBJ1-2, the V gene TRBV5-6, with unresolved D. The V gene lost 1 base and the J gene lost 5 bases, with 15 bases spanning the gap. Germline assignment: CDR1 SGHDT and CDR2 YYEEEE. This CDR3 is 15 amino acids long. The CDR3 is CASSLNGYWTYGYTF. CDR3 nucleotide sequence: TGTGCCAGCAGCTTGAATGGTTACTGGACTTATGGCTACACCTTC.

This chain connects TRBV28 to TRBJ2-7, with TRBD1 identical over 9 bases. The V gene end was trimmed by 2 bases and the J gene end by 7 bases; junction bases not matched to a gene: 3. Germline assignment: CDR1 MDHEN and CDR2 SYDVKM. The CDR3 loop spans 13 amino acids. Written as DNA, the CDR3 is TGTGCCAGCAGTTTAGTGGGACAGGGAGAGCAGTACTTC. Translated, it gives CASSLVGQGEQYF.

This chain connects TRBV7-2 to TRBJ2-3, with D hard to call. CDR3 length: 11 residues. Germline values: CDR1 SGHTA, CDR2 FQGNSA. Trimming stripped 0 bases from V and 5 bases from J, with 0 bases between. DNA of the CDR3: TGTGCCAGCAGCTTAGCAGATACGCAGTATTTT. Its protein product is CASSLADTQYF.

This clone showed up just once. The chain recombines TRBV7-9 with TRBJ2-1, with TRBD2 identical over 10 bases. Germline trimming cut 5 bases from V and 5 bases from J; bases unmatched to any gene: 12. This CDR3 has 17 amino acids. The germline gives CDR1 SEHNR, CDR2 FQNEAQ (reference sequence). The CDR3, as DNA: TGTGCCAGCAGCGCCACCGGAGGAGCGGGGGGGAACAATGAGCAGTTCTTC. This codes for CASSATGGAGGNNEQFF.

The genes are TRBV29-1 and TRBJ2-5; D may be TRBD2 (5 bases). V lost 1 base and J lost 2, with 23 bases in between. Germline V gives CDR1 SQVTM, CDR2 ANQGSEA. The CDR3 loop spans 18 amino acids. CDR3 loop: CSVEGVAMERGSQETQYF. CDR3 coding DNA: TGCAGCGTTGAAGGGGTAGCCATGGAGAGAGGGTCTCAAGAGACCCAGTACTTC.

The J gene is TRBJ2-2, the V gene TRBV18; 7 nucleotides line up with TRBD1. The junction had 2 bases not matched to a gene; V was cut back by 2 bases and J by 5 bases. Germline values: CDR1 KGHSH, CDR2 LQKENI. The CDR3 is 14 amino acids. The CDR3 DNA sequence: TGTGCCAGCTCACCAAAACAGGGGACCGGGGAGCTGTTTTTT. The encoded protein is CASSPKQGTGELFF. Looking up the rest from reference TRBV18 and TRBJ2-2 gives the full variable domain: NAGVMQNPRHLVRRRGQEARLRCSPMKGHSHVYWYRQLPEEGLKFMVYLQKENIIDESGMPKERFSAEFPKEGPSILRIQQVVRGDSAAYFCASSPKQGTGELFFGEGSRLTVL.

As DNA, the CDR3 is TGTGCTAACAGCTTGTACACTAGCGGGGGGCTCGATGAGCAGTTCTTC. It codes for CANSLYTSGGLDEQFF. The gene calls are TRBV7-7 and TRBJ2-1, with 12 bases matching TRBD2. The germline gives CDR1 SSHAT, CDR2 FNYEAQ (reference sequence). The CDR3 is 16 amino acids.

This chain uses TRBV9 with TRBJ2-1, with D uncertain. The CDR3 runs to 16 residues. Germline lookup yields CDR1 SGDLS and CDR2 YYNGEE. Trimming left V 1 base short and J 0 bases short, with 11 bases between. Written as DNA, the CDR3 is TGTGCCAGCAGCGTATCGGGTGGTAGCTCCTACAATGAGCAGTTCTTC. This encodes CASSVSGGSSYNEQFF. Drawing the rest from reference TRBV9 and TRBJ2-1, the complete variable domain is DSGVTQTPKHLITATGQRVTLRCSPRSGDLSVYWYQQSLDQGLQFLIQYYNGEERAKGNILERFSAQQFPDLHSELNLSSLELGDSALYFCASSVSGGSSYNEQFFGPGTRLTVL.

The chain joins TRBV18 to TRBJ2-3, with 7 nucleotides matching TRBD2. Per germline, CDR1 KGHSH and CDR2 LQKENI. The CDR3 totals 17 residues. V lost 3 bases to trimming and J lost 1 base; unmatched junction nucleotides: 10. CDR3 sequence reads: CASSPRPGGGGTDTQYF. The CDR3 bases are TGTGCCAGCTCACCCCGTCCCGGGGGAGGGGGCACAGATACGCAGTATTTT.

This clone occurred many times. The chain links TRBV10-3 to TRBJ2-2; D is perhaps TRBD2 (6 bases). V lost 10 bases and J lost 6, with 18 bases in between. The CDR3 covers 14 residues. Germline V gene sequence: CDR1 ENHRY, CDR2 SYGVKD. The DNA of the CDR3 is TGTGCCACCACTGGGACTCGCCTCGCCGGGGAGCTGTTTTTT. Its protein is CATTGTRLAGELFF.

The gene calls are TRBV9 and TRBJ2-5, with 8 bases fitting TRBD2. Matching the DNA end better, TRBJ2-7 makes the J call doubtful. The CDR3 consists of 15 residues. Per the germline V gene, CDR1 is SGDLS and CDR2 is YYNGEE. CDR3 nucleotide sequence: TGTGCCAGCAGCCCCTACCGGGGGGGAGGCTACGAGCAGTACTTC. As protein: CASSPYRGGGYEQYF.

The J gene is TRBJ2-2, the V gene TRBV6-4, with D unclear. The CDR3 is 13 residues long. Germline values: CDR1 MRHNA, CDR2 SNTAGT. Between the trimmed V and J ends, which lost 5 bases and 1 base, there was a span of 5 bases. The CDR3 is CASSSQNTGELFF. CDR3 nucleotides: TGTGCCAGCAGTTCCCAGAACACCGGGGAGCTGTTTTTT.